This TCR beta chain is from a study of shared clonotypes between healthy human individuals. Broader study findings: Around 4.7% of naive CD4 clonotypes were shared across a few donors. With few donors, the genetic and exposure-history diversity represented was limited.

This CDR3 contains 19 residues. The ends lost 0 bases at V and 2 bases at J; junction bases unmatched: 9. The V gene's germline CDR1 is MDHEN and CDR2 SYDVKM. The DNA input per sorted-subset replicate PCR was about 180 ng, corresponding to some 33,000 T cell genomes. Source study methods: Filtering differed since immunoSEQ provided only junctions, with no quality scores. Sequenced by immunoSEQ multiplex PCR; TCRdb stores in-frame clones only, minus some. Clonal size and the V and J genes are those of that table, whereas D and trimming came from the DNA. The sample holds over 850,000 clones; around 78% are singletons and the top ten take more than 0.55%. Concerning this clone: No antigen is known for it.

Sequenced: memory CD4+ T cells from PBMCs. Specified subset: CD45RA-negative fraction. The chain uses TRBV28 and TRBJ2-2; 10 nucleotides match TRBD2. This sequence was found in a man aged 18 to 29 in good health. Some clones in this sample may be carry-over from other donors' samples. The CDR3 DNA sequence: TGTGCCAGCAGTTTATGGCCTGGGGTAGCGGGAGGAAACACCGGGGAGCTGTTTTTT. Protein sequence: CASSLWPGVAGGNTGELFF.